This T cell receptor (beta chain) was sequenced in a study of blood T cell repertoires in COVID-19. On the study more broadly: From T cells, B-cell-depleted T cells, or PBMCs came the material, which was cDNA or gDNA.

Individuals aged about 18 to 89 years were recruited from about two dozen US areas. Participant-reported clinical history was the basis for cohort assignment. Generated by immunoSEQ multiplex PCR, the TCRdb table keeps only in-frame clones and is missing some. The repertoire has 250,000 or so clones, approximately 88% of them found once; the top ten carry over 2.5%. V gave up 11 bases and J gave up 0 bases, with 20 bases separating them. The length of the CDR3 is 16 residues. The germline gives CDR1 MDHEN, CDR2 SYDVKM. This rearrangement joins TRBV28 to TRBJ2-1; a possible D gene is TRBD2 (6 bases). Material: PBMCs or T cells enriched from blood (not recorded which). The receptor's source is a woman aged 40 to 50 who had been exposed to COVID-19. CDR3 sequence (DNA): TGTGCCTCCCCACCCCCCGGGAGCCGCTCCTACAATGAGCAGTTCTTC. Its translation is CASPPPGSRSYNEQFF.